A selection of T cell receptor beta chains follows, all from one sample in a study of blood T cell repertoires in COVID-19. Method: immunoSEQ multiplex PCR; TCRdb's copy keeps in-frame clones and lacks some. Here the sample spans about 26,000 clones, over 80% being singletons. The sample was peripheral blood. The receptors originated from a human donor in a cohort sampled during active COVID-19. CDR3s include the opening cysteine and the closing phenylalanine or tryptophan. A D gene is named only where the DNA matches it firmly. Expanded clones are given a class, and other clones once, few, many or no size at all.

clone_size j_call cdr3_length d_call v_call cdr3_nt cdr3_aa
- TRBJ2-3 17 TRBD2 TRBV7-9 TGTGCCAGCAGCCTTGGAGCGGGGACGATTTCGACAGATACGCAGTATTTT CASSLGAGTISTDTQYF
- TRBJ2-3 18 TRBD1 TRBV11-3 TGTGCCAGCGGACGCGGCAACAGACAGGGAAAAAACACAGATACGCAGTATTTT CASGRGNRQGKNTDTQYF
- TRBJ1-5 16 - TRBV27 TGTGCCAGCAGTTTGGGCAGGGGTTTAGGCAATCAGCCCCAGCATTTT CASSLGRGLGNQPQHF
- TRBJ1-2 13 - TRBV11-2 TGTGCCAGCAGCTTCCTTAGCCTCTATGGCTACACCTTC CASSFLSLYGYTF
- TRBJ2-5 12 - TRBV9 TGTGCCAGCAGCGTAGCCCGGGAGACCCAGTACTTC CASSVARETQYF
- TRBJ1-4 16 TRBD1 TRBV11-1 TGTGCCAGCAGCTTACGACAGGGGATAGTGAGTGAAAAACTGTTTTTT CASSLRQGIVSEKLFF
once TRBJ2-2 11 - TRBV7-9 TGTGCCAGCAGCTTAGGTGTATATCTGTTTTTT CASSLGVYLFF
- TRBJ1-5 13 - TRBV5-1 TGCGCCAGCAGCCCCGAAGGGAGTCAGCCCCAGCATTTT CASSPEGSQPQHF
- TRBJ1-6 18 - TRBV7-2 TGTGCCAGCAGCTTCCCGGGACACCTGAGCTCCTATAATTCACCCCTCCACTTT CASSFPGHLSSYNSPLHF
- TRBJ2-2 17 - TRBV5-1 TGCGCCAGCAGCTTAGCTGGGGGCCATGCGAACACCGGGGAGCTGTTTTTT CASSLAGGHANTGELFF
- TRBJ2-7 14 TRBD2 TRBV7-9 TGTGCCAGCAGCTTAGGTGCCAGGGAGGGCGAGCAGTACTTC CASSLGAREGEQYF
- TRBJ2-3 15 TRBD2 TRBV4-2 TGTGCCAGCAGCCAAGAGCTAGCGGGGGGGCGGACGCAGTATTTT CASSQELAGGRTQYF
- TRBJ1-1 13 - TRBV3-1/TRBV3-2 TGTGCCAGCGGGACAAATTCGGAAACTGAAGCTTTCTTT CASGTNSETEAFF
- TRBJ2-3 16 TRBD2 TRBV13 TGTGCCAGCAGCTTCCGCCTAGCGGGGGTAAGAGATACGCAGTATTTT CASSFRLAGVRDTQYF
- TRBJ1-2 15 - TRBV10-3 TGTGCCATCAGTGAGCGCACAGGGCCCGACTATGGCTACACCTTC CAISERTGPDYGYTF
- TRBJ1-1 16 TRBD1 TRBV18 TGTGCCAGCTCACCACGGGGGACAGGGAGGGGGACTGAAGCTTTCTTT CASSPRGTGRGTEAFF
- TRBJ1-3 16 - TRBV5-1 TGCGCCAGCAGCTTGGTTGGGCCGAGCTCTGGAAACACCATATATTTT CASSLVGPSSGNTIYF
- TRBJ1-1 16 - TRBV6-6 TGTGCCAGCAGCCCTCAGACAGGCGTCATGAACACTGAAGCTTTCTTT CASSPQTGVMNTEAFF
few TRBJ2-5 16 TRBD2 TRBV3-1/TRBV3-2 TGTGCCAGCAGCCAAGGTAGCGGGGGGGCCCTGAAGACCCAGTACTTC CASSQGSGGALKTQYF
- TRBJ1-2 12 TRBD1 TRBV29-1 TGCAGCGTTCGGACAGGGAACTATGGCTACACCTTC CSVRTGNYGYTF
once TRBJ1-2 14 TRBD1 TRBV7-9 TGTGCCAGCAGCCCCAAGACAGGGGAAGGTGGCTACACCTTC CASSPKTGEGGYTF
- TRBJ2-3 13 TRBD2 TRBV28 TGTGCCAGCAGGTCCGGGAGGGTGGATACGCAGTATTTT CASRSGRVDTQYF
- TRBJ1-1 14 - TRBV19 TGTGCCAGTAGTAGAGGAGGAATTGACACTGAAGCTTTCTTT CASSRGGIDTEAFF
once TRBJ1-1 12 - TRBV5-6 TGTGCCAGCAGCCCAGGGTCCACTGAAGCTTTCTTT CASSPGSTEAFF
- TRBJ2-5 14 - TRBV19 TGTGCCAGTACCCCCCCGGGTTTTCAAGAGACCCAGTACTTC CASTPPGFQETQYF
- TRBJ2-7 14 - TRBV5-4 TGTGCCAGCAGCTTTGGCGGACTCGGCTACGAGCAGTACTTC CASSFGGLGYEQYF
- TRBJ1-4 14 - TRBV4-1 TGCGCCAGCAGCCAAGATCTAGCTAATGAAAAACTGTTTTTT CASSQDLANEKLFF
- TRBJ1-2 13 - TRBV6-5 TGTGCCAGCAGTTACTCGGAGCGGGGTGGCTACACCTTC CASSYSERGGYTF
- TRBJ2-7 13 TRBD1 TRBV12-3/TRBV12-4 TGTGCCAGCAGTTGGACAGGGGGACAGGAGCAGTACTTC CASSWTGGQEQYF
- TRBJ2-1 15 - TRBV25-1 TGTGCCAGCTCGAGAACCGGGACACCTACCAATGAGCAGTTCTTC CASSRTGTPTNEQFF
- TRBJ2-1 15 TRBD2 TRBV6-5 TGTGCCAGCAGCCCGGTAGCGGGGGGTTACAATGAGCAGTTCTTC CASSPVAGGYNEQFF
once TRBJ1-3 13 - TRBV7-9 TGTGCCAGCAGCTTAGAACAGGGAAACACCATATATTTT CASSLEQGNTIYF
- TRBJ1-1 15 - TRBV11-2 TGTGCCAGCAGCTTAGATGCAGCCGCGAGGACTGAAGCTTTCTTT CASSLDAAARTEAFF
- TRBJ2-6 18 TRBD2 TRBV5-4 TGTGCCAGCAGCCAGCTAGCGGGGGCCTTCTCTGGGGCCAACGTCCTGACTTTC CASSQLAGAFSGANVLTF
- TRBJ2-2 14 - TRBV6-5 TGTGCCGCTCGCAATCCGGTTAACACCGGGGAGCTGTTTTTT CAARNPVNTGELFF
- TRBJ1-1 15 TRBD1 TRBV6-5 TGTGCCAGTTTTATCCCCGGGACAGCGAACACTGAAGCTTTCTTT CASFIPGTANTEAFF
- TRBJ2-7 15 TRBD2 TRBV9 TGTGCCAGCAGCCCGGGACTAGCGGGGCTTGGGGAGCAGTACTTC CASSPGLAGLGEQYF
- TRBJ2-5 14 - TRBV4-1 TGCGCCAGCAGCCAACTTCAGGCCCAAGAGACCCAGTACTTC CASSQLQAQETQYF
once TRBJ2-3 17 - TRBV14 TGTGCCAGCAGCCTCGGGATCAGGCAGGGGTGGACAGATACGCAGTATTTT CASSLGIRQGWTDTQYF
- TRBJ1-2 14 - TRBV7-9 TGTGCCAGCAGCTCCGAAACGGGGAACTATGGCTACACCTTC CASSSETGNYGYTF
- TRBJ2-7 14 TRBD1 TRBV6-4 TGTGCCAGCAGTCCGGGACAGGGGGCGAATGAGCAGTACTTC CASSPGQGANEQYF
- TRBJ2-3 17 TRBD2 TRBV3-1/TRBV3-2 TGTGCCAGCAGCCAAGAGGGGACTAGCGGGGCGATAGGGGTGAGGAATTTT CASSQEGTSGAIGVRNF
- TRBJ2-2 14 TRBD2 TRBV19 TGTGCCGGGCGGACTAGCGGGAACACCGGGGAGCTGTTTTTT CAGRTSGNTGELFF
- TRBJ2-1 11 TRBD1 TRBV12-3/TRBV12-4 TGTGCCAGCAGGAGGGGGCGCGGGCAGTTCTTC CASRRGRGQFF
- TRBJ2-1 15 TRBD1 TRBV9 TGTGCCAGCAGCCAAACCGGGACAGGGGAGTATGGGCAGTTCTTC CASSQTGTGEYGQFF
once TRBJ2-7 13 - TRBV12-3/TRBV12-4 TGTGCCAGCAGTTTCCGCGCGGGCTACGAGCAGTACTTC CASSFRAGYEQYF
- TRBJ2-1 14 - TRBV11-3 TGTGCCAGCAGCCCTGGCGGGACCCCCAATGAGCAGTTCTTC CASSPGGTPNEQFF
- TRBJ2-5 15 TRBD1 TRBV7-9 TGTGCCAGCAGCCGTGGGACAGGGGGCGCCGAGACCCAGTACTTC CASSRGTGGAETQYF
- TRBJ2-3 16 TRBD2 TRBV9 TGTGCCAGCAGCGGGACTAGCGGGGGGATCACAGATACGCAGTATTTT CASSGTSGGITDTQYF
once TRBJ1-1 14 - TRBV28 TGTGCCAGCAGTCCGTACAGAGTGAACACTGAAGCTTTCTTT CASSPYRVNTEAFF